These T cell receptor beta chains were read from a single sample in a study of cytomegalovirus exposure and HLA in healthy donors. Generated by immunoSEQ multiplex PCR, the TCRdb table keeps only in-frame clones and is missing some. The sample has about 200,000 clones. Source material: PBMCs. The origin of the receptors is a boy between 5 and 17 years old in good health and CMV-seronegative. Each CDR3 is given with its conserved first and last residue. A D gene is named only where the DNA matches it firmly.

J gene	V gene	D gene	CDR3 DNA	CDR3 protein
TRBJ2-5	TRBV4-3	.	TGCGCCAGCAGCCAAGTTAGTACAGGAGCAGGGCCAGAGACCCAGTACTTC	CASSQVSTGAGPETQYF
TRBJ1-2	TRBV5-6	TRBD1	TGTGCCAGCAGGGAGGGACAGGGAGGCTACACCTTC	CASREGQGGYTF
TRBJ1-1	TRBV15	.	TGTGCCACCAGCAGAGGCAGGTCTGAAGCTTTCTTT	CATSRGRSEAFF
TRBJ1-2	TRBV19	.	TGTGCCAGTAGTCTTGCCCCAGGGGTAGGCTATGGCTACACCTTC	CASSLAPGVGYGYTF
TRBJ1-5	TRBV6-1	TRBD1	TGTGCCAGCAGTGAAGTATACCGGGGACAGGGGAAGCCCCAGCATTTT	CASSEVYRGQGKPQHF
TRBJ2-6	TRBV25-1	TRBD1	TGTGCCAGCAGTGGGACAGGGAGGGCCAACGTCCTGACTTTC	CASSGTGRANVLTF
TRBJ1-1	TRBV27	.	TGTGCCAGCAGACTAGGACCGTCGGGGAACACTGAAGCTTTCTTT	CASRLGPSGNTEAFF
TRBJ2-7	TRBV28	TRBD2	TGTGCCAGCAGTGTGCTAGCGGGGGGTCTGTTATCCGAGCAGTACTTC	CASSVLAGGLLSEQYF
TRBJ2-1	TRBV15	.	TGTGCCACCAGCAGAGATACGCAGGGTTGGTCCTACAATGAGCAGTTCTTC	CATSRDTQGWSYNEQFF
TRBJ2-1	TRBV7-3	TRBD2	TGTGCCAGCAGGGCCGGAGCGGGGGGCTCGAGCTCCTACAATGAGCAGTTCTTC	CASRAGAGGSSSYNEQFF
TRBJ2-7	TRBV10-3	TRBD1	TGTGCCATTGCCGGGGACAGGGAGATCAACGAGCAGTACTTC	CAIAGDREINEQYF
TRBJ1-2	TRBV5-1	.	TGCGCCAGCAGCTTGGCCGGTAGAGGGAGCGGCTACACCTTC	CASSLAGRGSGYTF
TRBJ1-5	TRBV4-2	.	TGTGCCAGCAGCCAAGGGGGGCAGGGCGATCAGCCCCAGCATTTT	CASSQGGQGDQPQHF
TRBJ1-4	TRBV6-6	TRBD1	TGTGCCAGCAGTTTAAGACAGGGTTATAATGAAAAACTGTTTTTT	CASSLRQGYNEKLFF
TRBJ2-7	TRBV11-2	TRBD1	TGTGCCAGCAGCTTAGGGCCAGGGGGCCCTTACGAGCAGTACTTC	CASSLGPGGPYEQYF
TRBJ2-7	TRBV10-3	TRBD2	TGTGCCATCAGTTCGACTAGCGGGGGGGCCAACGAGCAGTACTTC	CAISSTSGGANEQYF
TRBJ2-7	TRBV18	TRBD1	TGTGCCAGCTCCTTACCGGGACAGGGAATTCGAGAGCAGTACTTC	CASSLPGQGIREQYF
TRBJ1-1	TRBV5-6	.	TGTGCCAGCAGTTTGGTACGGTGGAACACTGAAGCTTTCTTT	CASSLVRWNTEAFF
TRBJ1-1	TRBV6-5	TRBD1	TGTGCCAGCACCCCCCGACAGGGGAGAGCTTTCTTT	CASTPRQGRAFF
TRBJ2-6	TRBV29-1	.	TGCAGCGTTGAATCGCCCGGGGCTGGGGCCAACGTCCTGACTTTC	CSVESPGAGANVLTF
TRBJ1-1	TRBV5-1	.	TGCGCCAGCAGCTTGGAGGAAGGCACAGTGGCAGGAGCTTTCTTT	CASSLEEGTVAGAFF
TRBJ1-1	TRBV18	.	TGTGCCAGCTCACCCCGACAAAATGCTCTGAACACTGAAGCTTTCTTT	CASSPRQNALNTEAFF
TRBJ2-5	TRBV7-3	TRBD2	TGTGCCAGCAGTCGCGGGGGGGCCGGAGAGACCCAGTACTTC	CASSRGGAGETQYF
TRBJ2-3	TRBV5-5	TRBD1	TGTGCCAGCAGCTTGGGGGCTGCAGGGGGCGCAGCAGATACGCAGTATTTT	CASSLGAAGGAADTQYF
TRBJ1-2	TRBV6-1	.	TGTGCCAGCAAAAGAAACAGGGAAACTAACTATGGCTACACCTTC	CASKRNRETNYGYTF
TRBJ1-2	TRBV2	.	TGTGCCAGCTCATCAGGTTTTGGCTACACCTTC	CASSSGFGYTF
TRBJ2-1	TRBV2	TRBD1	TGTGCCAGCACCCGGGACAGGGGCGTCGGTGAGCAGTTCTTC	CASTRDRGVGEQFF
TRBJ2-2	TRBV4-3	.	TGCGCCAGCAGCCAAAAACAGGGTACCGGGGAGCTGTTTTTT	CASSQKQGTGELFF
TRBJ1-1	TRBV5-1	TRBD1	TGCGCCGGCAGCCGGGGGGGACAGCGAACTGAAGCTTTCTTT	CAGSRGGQRTEAFF
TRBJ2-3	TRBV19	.	TGTGCCAGTAGCCTCACTAGCACAGATACGCAGTATTTT	CASSLTSTDTQYF
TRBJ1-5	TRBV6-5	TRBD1	TGTGCCAGCAGCACAGGGGTAAACAATCAGCCCCAGCATTTT	CASSTGVNNQPQHF
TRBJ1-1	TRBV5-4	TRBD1	TGTGCCAGCAGCTGGGGACAGGGTGGCGGCACTGAAGCTTTCTTT	CASSWGQGGGTEAFF
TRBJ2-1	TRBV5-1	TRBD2	TGCGCCAGCAGCTTGGCCGTGGACAGCGGGAGATACAATGAGCAGTTCTTC	CASSLAVDSGRYNEQFF
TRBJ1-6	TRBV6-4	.	TGCGCCAGCAGTCCTGCGGCGTCCGGGATTCCCCTCCACTTT	CASSPAASGIPLHF
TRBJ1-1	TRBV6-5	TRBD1	TGTGCCAGCAGGCGTTCCGACAGGGGGAACACTGAAGCTTTCTTT	CASRRSDRGNTEAFF
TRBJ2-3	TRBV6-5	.	TGTGCCAGCAGTGGCAGGGGCGCCGATACGCAGTATTTT	CASSGRGADTQYF
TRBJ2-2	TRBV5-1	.	TGCGCCAGCAGCTTGGACAAAGCGAACACCGGGGAGCTGTTTTTT	CASSLDKANTGELFF